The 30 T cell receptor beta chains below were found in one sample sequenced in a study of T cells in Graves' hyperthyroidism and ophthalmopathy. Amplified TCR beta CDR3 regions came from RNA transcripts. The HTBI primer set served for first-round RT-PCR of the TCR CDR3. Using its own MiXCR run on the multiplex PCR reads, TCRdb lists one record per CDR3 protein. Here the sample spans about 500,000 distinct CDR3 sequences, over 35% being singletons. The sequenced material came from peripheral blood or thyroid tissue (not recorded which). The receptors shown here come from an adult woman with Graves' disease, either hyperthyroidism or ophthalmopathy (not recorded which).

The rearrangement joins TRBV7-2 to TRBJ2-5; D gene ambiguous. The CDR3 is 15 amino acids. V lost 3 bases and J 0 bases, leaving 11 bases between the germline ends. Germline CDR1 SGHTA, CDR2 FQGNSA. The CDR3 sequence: CASSLTERYQETQYF. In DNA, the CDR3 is TGTGCCAGCAGCTTGACGGAGAGGTACCAAGAGACCCAGTACTTC.

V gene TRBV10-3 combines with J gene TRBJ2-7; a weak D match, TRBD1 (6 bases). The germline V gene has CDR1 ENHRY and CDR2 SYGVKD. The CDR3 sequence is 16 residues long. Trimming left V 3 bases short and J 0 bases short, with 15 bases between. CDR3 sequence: CAISDAGVGISYEQYF. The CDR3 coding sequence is TGTGCCATCAGTGATGCAGGGGTTGGAATCTCCTACGAGCAGTACTTC.

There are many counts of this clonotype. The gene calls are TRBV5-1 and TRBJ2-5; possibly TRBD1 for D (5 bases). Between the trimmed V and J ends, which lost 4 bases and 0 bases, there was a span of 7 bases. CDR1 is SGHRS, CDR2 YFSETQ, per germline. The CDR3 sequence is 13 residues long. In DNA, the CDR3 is TGCGCCAGCAGCATGGACAACCAAGAGACCCAGTACTTC. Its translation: CASSMDNQETQYF.

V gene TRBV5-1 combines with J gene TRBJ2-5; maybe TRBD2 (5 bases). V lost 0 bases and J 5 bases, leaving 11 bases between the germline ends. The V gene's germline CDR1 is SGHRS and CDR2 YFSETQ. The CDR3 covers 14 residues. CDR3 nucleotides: TGCGCCAGCAGCTTGGCTGGGGAGTGGGAGACCCAGTACTTC. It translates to CASSLAGEWETQYF.

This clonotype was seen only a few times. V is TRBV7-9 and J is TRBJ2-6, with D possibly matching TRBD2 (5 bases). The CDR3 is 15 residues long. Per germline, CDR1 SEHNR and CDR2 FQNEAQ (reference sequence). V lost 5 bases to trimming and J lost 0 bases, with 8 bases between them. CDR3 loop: CASSHRDSGANVLTF. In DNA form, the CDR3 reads TGTGCCAGCAGCCACCGGGACTCTGGGGCCAACGTCCTGACTTTC.

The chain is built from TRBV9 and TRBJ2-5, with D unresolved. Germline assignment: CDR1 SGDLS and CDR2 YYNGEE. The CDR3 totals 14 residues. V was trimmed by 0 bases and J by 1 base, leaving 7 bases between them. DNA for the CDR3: TGTGCCAGCAGCGTAGGGGCAGGCCAAGAGACCCAGTACTTC. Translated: CASSVGAGQETQYF.

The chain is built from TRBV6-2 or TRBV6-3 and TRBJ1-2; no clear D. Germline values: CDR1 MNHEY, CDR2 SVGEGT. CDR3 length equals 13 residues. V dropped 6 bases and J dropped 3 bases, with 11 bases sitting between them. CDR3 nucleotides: TGTGCCAGCAGGGGTCTGGGATACTATGGCTACACCTTC. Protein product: CASRGLGYYGYTF.

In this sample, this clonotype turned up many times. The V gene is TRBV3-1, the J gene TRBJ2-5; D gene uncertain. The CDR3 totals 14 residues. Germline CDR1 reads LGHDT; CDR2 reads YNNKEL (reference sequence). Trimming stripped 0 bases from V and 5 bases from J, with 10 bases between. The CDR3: CASSQDHGSETQYF. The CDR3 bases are TGTGCCAGCAGCCAAGATCATGGGTCGGAGACCCAGTACTTC.

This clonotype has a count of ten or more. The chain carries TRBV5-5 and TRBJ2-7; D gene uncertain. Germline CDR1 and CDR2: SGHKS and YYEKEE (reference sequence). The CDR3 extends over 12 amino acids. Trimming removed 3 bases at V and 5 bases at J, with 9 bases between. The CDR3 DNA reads TGTGCCAGCAGCTCTCAAGGGAACGAGCAGTACTTC. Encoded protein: CASSSQGNEQYF.

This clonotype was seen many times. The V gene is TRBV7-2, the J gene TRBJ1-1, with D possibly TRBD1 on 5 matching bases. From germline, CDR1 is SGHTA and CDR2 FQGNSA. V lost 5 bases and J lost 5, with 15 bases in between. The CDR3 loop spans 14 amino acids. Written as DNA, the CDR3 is TGTGCCAGCAGCACAGACGGGGGAGGGACTGAAGCTTTCTTT. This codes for CASSTDGGGTEAFF. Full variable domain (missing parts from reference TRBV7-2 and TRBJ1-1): GAGVSQSPSNKVTEKGKDVELRCDPISGHTALYWYRQSLGQGLEFLIYFQGNSAPDKSGLPSDRFSAERTGGSVSTLTIQRTQQEDSAVYLCASSTDGGGTEAFFGQGTRLTVV.

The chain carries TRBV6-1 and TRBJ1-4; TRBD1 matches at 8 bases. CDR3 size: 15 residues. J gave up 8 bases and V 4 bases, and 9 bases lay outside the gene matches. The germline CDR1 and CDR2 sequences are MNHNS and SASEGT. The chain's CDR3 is CASSGDRSSYEKLFF. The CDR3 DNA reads TGTGCCAGCAGTGGGGACAGGAGCTCCTACGAAAAACTGTTTTTT.

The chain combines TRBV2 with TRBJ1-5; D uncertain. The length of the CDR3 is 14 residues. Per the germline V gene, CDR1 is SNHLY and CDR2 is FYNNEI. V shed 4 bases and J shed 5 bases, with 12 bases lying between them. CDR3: CASSVYGDYQPQHF. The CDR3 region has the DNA TGTGCCAGCAGTGTCTACGGTGACTATCAGCCCCAGCATTTT. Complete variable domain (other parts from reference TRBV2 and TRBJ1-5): EPEVTQTPSHQVTQMGQEVILRCVPISNHLYFYWYRQILGQKVEFLVSFYNNEISEKSEIFDDQFSVERPDGSNFTLKIRSTKLEDSAMYFCASSVYGDYQPQHFGDGTRLSIL.

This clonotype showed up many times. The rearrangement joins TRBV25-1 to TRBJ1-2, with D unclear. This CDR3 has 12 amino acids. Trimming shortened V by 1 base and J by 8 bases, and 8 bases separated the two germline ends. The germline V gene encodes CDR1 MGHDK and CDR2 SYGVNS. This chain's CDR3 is CASSESVEGYTF. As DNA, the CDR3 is TGTGCCAGCAGTGAATCGGTAGAGGGCTACACCTTC.

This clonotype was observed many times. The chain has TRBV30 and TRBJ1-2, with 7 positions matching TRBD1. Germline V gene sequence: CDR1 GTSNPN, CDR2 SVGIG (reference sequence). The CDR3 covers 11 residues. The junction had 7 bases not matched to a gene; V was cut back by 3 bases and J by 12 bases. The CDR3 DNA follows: TGTGCCTGGAGCCAGGGGGGGTCTCACACCTTC. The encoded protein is CAWSQGGSHTF.

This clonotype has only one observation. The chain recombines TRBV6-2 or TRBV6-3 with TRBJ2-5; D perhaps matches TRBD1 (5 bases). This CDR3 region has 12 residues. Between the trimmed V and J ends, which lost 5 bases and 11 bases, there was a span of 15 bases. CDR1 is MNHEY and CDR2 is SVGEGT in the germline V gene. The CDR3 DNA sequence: TGTGCCAGCAGTCCCCCAGGGTATACGCAGTACTTC. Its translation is CASSPPGYTQYF.

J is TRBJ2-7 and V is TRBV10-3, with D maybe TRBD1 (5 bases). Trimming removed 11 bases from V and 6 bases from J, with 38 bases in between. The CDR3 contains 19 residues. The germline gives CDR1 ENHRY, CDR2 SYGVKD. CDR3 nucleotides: TGTGCCTGCAGTGCATACAGGTATAGACCGAGTCCGTCTGTTGGCGAGCAGTACTTC. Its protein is CACSAYRYRPSPSVGEQYF.

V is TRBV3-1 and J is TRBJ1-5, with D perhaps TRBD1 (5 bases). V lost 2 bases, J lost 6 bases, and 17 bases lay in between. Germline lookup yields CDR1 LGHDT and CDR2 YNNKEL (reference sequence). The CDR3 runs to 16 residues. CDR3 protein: CASSQSPGTRAQPQHF. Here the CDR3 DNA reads TGTGCCAGCAGCCAATCCCCCGGGACTCGGGCTCAGCCCCAGCATTTT.

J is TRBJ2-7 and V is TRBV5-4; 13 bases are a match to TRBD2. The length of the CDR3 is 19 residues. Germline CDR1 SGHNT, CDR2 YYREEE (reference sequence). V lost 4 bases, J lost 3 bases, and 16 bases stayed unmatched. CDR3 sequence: CASSATPGTSGNGGYEQYF. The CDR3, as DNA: TGTGCCAGCAGCGCGACACCTGGGACTAGCGGGAATGGTGGCTACGAGCAGTACTTC.

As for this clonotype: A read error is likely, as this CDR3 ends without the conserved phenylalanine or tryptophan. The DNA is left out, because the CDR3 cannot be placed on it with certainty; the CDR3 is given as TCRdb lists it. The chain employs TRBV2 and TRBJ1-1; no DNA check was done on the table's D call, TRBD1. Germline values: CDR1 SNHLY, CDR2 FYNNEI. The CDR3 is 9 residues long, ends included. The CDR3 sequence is CASSEEGGS.

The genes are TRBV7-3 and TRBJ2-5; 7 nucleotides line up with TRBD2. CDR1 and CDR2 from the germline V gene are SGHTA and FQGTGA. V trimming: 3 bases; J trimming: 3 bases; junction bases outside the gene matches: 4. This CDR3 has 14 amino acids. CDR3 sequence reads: CASSFRAGEETQYF. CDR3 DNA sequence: TGTGCCAGCAGCTTTCGTGCGGGAGAAGAGACCCAGTACTTC.

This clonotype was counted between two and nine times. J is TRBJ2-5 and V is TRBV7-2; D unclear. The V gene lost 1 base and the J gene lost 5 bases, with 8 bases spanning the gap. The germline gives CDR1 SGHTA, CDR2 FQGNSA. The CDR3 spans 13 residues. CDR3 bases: TGTGCCAGCAGCTTAGTGTTCCGGGAGACCCAGTACTTC. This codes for CASSLVFRETQYF.

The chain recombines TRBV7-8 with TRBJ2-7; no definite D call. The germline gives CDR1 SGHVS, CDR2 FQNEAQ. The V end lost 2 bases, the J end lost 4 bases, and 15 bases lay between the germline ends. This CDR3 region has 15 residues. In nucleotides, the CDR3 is TGTGCCAGCAGCTTACTGGGAAACCTTTTATACGAGCAGTACTTC. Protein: CASSLLGNLLYEQYF.

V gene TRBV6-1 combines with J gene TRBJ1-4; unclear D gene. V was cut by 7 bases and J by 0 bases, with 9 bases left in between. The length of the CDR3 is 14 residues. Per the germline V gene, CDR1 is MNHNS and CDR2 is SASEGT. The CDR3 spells CASKRAATNEKLFF. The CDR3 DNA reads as TGTGCCAGCAAGAGGGCAGCAACTAATGAAAAACTGTTTTTT.

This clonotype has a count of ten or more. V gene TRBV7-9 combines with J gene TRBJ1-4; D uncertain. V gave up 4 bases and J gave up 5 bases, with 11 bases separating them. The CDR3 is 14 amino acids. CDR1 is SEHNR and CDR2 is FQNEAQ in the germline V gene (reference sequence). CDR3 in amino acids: CASSSRTGNEKLFF. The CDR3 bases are TGTGCCAGCAGCTCCCGGACGGGCAATGAAAAACTGTTTTTT.

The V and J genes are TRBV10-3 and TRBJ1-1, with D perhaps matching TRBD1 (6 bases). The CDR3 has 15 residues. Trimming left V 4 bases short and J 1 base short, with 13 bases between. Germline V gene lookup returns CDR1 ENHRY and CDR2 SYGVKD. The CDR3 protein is CAISADLTGNTEAFF. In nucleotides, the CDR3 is TGTGCCATCAGTGCCGACCTGACAGGGAACACTGAAGCTTTCTTT.

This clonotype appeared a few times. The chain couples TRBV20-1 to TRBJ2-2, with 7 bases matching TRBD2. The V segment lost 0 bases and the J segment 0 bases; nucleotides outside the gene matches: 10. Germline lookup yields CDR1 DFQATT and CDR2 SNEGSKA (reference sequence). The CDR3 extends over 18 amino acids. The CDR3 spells CSARDREAGGSNTGELFF. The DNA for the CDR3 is TGCAGTGCTAGAGATCGGGAGGCCGGCGGTTCGAACACCGGGGAGCTGTTTTTT.

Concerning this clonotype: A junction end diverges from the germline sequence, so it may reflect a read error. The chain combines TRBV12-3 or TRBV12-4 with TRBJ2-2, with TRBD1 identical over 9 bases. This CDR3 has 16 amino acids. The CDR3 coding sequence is TGTGCCAGCAGATTAGGGACAGGGAAGAACACCGGGGAGCTGTTTTTT. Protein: CASRLGTGKNTGELFF.

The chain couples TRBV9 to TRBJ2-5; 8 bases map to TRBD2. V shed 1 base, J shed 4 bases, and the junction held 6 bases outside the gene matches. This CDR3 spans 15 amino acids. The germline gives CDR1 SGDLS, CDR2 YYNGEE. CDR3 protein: CASSVSSGGGETQYF. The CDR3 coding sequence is TGTGCCAGCAGCGTATCCTCGGGAGGGGGAGAGACCCAGTACTTC.

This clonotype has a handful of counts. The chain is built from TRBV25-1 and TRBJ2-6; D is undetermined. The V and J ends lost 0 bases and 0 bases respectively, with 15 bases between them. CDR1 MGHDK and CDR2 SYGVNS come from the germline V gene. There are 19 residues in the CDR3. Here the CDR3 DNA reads TGTGCCAGCAGTGAATATCTAGTAGGGATGAACTCTGGGGCCAACGTCCTGACTTTC. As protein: CASSEYLVGMNSGANVLTF.

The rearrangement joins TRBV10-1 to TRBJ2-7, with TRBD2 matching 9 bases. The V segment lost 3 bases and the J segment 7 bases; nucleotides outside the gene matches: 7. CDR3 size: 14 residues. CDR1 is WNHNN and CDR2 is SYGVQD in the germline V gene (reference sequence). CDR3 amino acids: CASSEGSGRGEQYF. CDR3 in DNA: TGCGCCAGCAGTGAAGGTAGCGGGAGAGGGGAGCAGTACTTC.